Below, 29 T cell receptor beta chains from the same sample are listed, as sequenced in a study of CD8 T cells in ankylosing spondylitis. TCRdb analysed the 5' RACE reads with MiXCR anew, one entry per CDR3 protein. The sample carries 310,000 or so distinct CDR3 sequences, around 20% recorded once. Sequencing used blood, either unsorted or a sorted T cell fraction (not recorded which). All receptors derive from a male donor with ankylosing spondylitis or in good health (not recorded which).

The CDR3 DNA reads TGTGCCTGGAGGCATCAGGCTAATCAGCCCCAGCATTTT. Translating it yields CAWRHQANQPQHF. This sequence joins TRBV30 and TRBJ1-5; D unclear. The CDR3 loop spans 13 amino acids. Per germline, CDR1 GTSNPN and CDR2 SVGIG (reference sequence). Trimming shortened V by 3 bases and J by 4 bases, and 10 bases separated the two germline ends.

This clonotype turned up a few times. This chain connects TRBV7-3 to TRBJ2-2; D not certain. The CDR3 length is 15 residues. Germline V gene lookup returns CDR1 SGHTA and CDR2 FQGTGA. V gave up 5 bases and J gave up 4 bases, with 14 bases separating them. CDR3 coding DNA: TGTGCCAGCAGCCCAATTGGCTTATCCACCGGGGAGCTGTTTTTT. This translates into CASSPIGLSTGELFF.

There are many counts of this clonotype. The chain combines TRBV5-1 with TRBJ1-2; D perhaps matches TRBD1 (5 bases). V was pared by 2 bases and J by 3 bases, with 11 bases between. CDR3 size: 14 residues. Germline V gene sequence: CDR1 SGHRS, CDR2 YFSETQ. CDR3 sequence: CASSFQMGDYGYTF. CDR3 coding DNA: TGCGCCAGCAGCTTCCAGATGGGGGACTATGGCTACACCTTC.

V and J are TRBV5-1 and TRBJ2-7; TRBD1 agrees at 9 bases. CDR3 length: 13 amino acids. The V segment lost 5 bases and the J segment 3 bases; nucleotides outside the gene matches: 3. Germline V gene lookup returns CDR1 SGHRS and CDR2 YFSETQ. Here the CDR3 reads CASRGQGLYEQYV. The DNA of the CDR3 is TGCGCCAGCAGGGGACAGGGCCTCTACGAGCAGTACGTC.

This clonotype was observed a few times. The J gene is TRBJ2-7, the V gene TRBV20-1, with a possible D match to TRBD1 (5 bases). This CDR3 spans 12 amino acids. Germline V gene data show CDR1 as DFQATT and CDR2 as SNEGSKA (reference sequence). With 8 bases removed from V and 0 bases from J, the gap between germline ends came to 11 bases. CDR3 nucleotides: TGCAGTCCGCTACAGGTCTCCTACGAGCAGTACGTC. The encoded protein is CSPLQVSYEQYV.

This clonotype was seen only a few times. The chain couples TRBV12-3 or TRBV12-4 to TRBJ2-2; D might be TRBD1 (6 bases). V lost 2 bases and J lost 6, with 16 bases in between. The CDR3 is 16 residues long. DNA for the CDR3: TGTGCCAGCAGTTTAACCTCGACAGGTCACCCCGGGGAGCTGTTTTTT. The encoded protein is CASSLTSTGHPGELFF.

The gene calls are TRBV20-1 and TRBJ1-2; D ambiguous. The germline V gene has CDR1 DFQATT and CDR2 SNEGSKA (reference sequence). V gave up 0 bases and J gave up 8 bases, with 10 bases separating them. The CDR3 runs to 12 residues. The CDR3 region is CSARDTATGYTF. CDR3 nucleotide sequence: TGCAGTGCTAGAGATACGGCAACCGGCTACACCTTC.

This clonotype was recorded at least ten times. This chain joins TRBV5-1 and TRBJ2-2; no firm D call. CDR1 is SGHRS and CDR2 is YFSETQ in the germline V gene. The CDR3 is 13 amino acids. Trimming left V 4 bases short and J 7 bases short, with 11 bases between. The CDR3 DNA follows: TGCGCCAGCAGCCCCCGCCCCAACGGGGAGCTGTTTTTT. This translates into CASSPRPNGELFF.

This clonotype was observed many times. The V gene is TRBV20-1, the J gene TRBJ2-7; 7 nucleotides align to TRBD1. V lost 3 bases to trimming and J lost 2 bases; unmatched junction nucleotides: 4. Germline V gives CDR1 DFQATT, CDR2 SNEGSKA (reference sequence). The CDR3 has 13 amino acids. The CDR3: CSARPGTAYEQYV. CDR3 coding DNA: TGCAGTGCTAGGCCAGGGACAGCCTACGAGCAGTACGTC.

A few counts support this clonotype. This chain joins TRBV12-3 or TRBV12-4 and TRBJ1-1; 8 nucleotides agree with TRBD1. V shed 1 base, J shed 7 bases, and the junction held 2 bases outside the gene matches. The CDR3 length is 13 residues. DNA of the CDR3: TGTGCCAGCAGTTTAGTTACAGGGGGTGAAGCTTTCTTT. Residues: CASSLVTGGEAFF.

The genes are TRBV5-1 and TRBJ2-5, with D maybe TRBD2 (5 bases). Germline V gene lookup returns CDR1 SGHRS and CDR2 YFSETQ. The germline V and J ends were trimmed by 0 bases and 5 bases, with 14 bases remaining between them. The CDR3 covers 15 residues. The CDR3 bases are TGCGCCAGCAGCTTGGCTAGCTCCAAAGGGGAGACCCAGTACTTC. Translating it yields CASSLASSKGETQYF. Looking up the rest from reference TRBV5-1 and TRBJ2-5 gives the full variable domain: KAGVTQTPRYLIKTRGQQVTLSCSPISGHRSVSWYQQTPGQGLQFLFEYFSETQRNKGNFPGRFSGRQFSNSRSEMNVSTLELGDSALYLCASSLASSKGETQYFGPGTRLLVL.

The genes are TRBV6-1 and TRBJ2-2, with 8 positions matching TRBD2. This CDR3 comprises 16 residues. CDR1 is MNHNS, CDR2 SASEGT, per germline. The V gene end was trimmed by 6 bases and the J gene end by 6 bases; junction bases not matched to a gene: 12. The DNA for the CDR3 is TGTGCCAGCAGCCCAACCCGAGCGGGAGTGGCCGGGGAGCTGTTTTTT. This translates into CASSPTRAGVAGELFF.

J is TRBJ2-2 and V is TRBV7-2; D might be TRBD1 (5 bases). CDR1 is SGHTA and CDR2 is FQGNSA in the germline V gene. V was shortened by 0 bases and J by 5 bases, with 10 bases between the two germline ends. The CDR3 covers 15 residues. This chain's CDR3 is CASSLATTETGELFF. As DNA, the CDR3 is TGTGCCAGCAGCTTAGCGACGACAGAAACCGGGGAGCTGTTTTTT.

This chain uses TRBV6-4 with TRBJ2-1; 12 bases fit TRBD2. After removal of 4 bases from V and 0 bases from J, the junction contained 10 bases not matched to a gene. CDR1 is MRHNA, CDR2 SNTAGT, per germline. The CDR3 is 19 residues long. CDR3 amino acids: CASSARLAGVSSSYNEQFF. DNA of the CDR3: TGTGCCAGCAGTGCTCGACTAGCGGGAGTCTCTAGCTCCTACAATGAGCAGTTCTTC.

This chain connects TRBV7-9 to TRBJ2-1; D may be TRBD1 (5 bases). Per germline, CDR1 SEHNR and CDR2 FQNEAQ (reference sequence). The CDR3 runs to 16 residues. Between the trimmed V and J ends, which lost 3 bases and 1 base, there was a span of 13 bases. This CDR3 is CASSFESGFSYNEQFF. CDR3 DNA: TGTGCCAGCAGCTTCGAATCAGGGTTTTCCTACAATGAGCAGTTCTTC.

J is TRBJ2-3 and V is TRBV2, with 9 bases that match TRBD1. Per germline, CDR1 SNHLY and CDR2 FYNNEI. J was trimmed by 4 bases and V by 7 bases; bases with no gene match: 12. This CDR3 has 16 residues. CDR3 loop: CASTEHLGQGADTQYF. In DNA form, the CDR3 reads TGTGCCAGCACAGAACATCTGGGACAGGGCGCAGATACGCAGTATTTT.

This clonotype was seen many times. As DNA, the CDR3 is TGTGCCAGCTCACCCGGGACGGTGGTACAAGAGACCCAGTACTTC. As protein: CASSPGTVVQETQYF. The rearrangement joins TRBV18 to TRBJ2-5; D could derive from TRBD1 or TRBD2 (5 bases each). The CDR3 has 15 residues. Trimming stripped 3 bases from V and 2 bases from J, with 13 bases between. CDR1 and CDR2 (germline): KGHSH, LQKENI.

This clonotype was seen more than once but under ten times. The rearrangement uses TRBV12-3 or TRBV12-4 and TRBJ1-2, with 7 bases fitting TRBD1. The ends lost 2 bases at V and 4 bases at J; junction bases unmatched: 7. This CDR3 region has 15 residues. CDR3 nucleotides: TGTGCCAGCAGTTTATTACAGGGGTTAATCTATGGCTACACCTTC. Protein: CASSLLQGLIYGYTF.

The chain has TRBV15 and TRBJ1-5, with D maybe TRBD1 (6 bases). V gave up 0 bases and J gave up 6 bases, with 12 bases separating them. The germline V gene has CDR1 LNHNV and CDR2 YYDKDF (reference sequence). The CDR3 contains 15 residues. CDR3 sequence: CATSRDQGWGQPQHF. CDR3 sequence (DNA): TGTGCCACCAGCAGAGACCAGGGGTGGGGTCAGCCCCAGCATTTT.

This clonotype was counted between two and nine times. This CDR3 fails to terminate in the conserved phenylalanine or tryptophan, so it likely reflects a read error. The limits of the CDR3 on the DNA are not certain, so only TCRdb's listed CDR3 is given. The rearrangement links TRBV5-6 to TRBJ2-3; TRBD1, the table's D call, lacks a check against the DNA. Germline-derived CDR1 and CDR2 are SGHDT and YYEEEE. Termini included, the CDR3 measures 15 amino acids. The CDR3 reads CASSLEIRSILAPSG.

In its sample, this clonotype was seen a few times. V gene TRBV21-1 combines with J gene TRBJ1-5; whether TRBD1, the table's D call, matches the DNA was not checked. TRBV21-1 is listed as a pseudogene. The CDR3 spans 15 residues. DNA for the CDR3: TGTGCCAGCAGCTCCCGGACAGGGAACAATCAGCCCCAGCATTTT. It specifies CASSSRTGNNQPQHF.

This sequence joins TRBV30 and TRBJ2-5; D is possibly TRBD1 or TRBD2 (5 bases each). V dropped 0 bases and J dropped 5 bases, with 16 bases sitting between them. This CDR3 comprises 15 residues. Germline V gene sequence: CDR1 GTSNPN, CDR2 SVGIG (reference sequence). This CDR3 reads CAWSVLGTVLETQYF. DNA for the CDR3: TGTGCCTGGAGTGTACTAGGGACCGTCCTGGAGACCCAGTACTTC. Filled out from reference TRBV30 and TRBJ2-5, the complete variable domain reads SQTIHQWPATLVQPVGSPLSLECTVEGTSNPNLYWYRQAAGRGLQLLFYSVGIGQISSEVPQNLSASRPQDRQFILSSKKLLLSDSGFYLCAWSVLGTVLETQYFGPGTRLLVL.

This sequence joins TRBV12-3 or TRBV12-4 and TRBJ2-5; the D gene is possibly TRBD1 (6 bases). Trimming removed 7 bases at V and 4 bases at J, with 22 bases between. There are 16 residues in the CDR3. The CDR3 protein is CASTMRATGTRETQYF. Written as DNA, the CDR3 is TGTGCCAGCACAATGAGGGCCACAGGGACGCGAGAGACCCAGTACTTC.

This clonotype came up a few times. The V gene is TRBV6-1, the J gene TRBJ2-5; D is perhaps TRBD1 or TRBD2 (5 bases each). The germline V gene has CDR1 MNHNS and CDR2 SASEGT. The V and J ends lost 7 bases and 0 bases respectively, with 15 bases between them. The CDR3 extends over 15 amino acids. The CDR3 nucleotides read TGTGCCAGCAACCCGGGACCGACGTACCAAGAGACCCAGTACTTC. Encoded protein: CASNPGPTYQETQYF.

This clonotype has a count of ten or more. The CDR3 nucleotides are TGCAGCGTTGGGGACAGGGGGCTATCCCAAGAGACCCAGTACTTC. It translates to CSVGDRGLSQETQYF. The chain links TRBV29-1 to TRBJ2-5; 12 bases match TRBD1. The V segment lost 4 bases and the J segment 1 base; nucleotides outside the gene matches: 4. The CDR3 consists of 15 residues. Germline CDR1 and CDR2: SQVTM and ANQGSEA. Full variable domain (missing parts from reference TRBV29-1 and TRBJ2-5): SAVISQKPSRDICQRGTSLTIQCQVDSQVTMMFWYRQQPGQSLTLIATANQGSEATYESGFVIDKFPISRPNLTFSTLTVSNMSPEDSSIYLCSVGDRGLSQETQYFGPGTRLLVL.

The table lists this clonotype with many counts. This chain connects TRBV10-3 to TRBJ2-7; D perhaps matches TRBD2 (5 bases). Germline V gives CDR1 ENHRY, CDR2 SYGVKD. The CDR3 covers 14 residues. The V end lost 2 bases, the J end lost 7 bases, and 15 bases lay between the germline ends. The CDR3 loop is CAISETSISGEQYV. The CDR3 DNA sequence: TGTGCCATCAGTGAGACTAGTATATCGGGTGAGCAGTACGTC.

The CDR3 DNA is TGTGCCAGCAATACCCCCCTGTCAAATGAAAAACTGTTTTTT. It codes for CASNTPLSNEKLFF. This chain connects TRBV12-3 or TRBV12-4 to TRBJ1-4; D is unresolved. The CDR3 is 14 amino acids. Trimming stripped 7 bases from V and 5 bases from J, with 14 bases between.

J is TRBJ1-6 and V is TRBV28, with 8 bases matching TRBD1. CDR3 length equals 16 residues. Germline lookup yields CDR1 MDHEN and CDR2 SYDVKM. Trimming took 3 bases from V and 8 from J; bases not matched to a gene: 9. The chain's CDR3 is CASSLSQGARDSPLHF. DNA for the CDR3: TGTGCCAGCAGTTTGTCGCAGGGGGCGCGTGATTCACCCCTCCACTTT. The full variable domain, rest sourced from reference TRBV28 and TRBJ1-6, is DVKVTQSSRYLVKRTGEKVFLECVQDMDHENMFWYRQDPGLGLRLIYFSYDVKMKEKGDIPEGYSVSREKKERFSLILESASTNQTSMYLCASSLSQGARDSPLHFGNGTRLTVT.

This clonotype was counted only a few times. CDR3 nucleotide sequence: TGCGCCAGCAGCTTGGAGCTCGAGACCCAGTACTTC. Protein: CASSLELETQYF. This chain uses TRBV5-1 with TRBJ2-5; no clear D. With 0 bases removed from V and 5 bases from J, the gap between germline ends came to 5 bases. The CDR3 contains 12 residues. Germline V gives CDR1 SGHRS, CDR2 YFSETQ.